The sequence of this T cell receptor beta chain was determined in a study of blood T cell repertoires in COVID-19. Study summary: The United States, Italy and Spain provided the acute and convalescent COVID-19 samples. Sample material is recorded as cDNA or gDNA derived from T cells, B-cell-depleted T cells, or PBMCs.

Looked up from germline, CDR1 is SGDLS and CDR2 is YYNGEE. The CDR3 has 15 residues. The V end was cut by 4 bases, the J end by 1 base, with 13 bases between. The data were produced by immunoSEQ multiplex PCR, yet TCRdb's version contains in-frame clones alone and is incomplete. Among 450,000 to 500,000 clones listed, 75% to 90% were seen once. The chain carries TRBV9 and TRBJ2-3; tentatively, D is TRBD2 (5 bases). The sequencing input was peripheral blood. This receptor was taken from a human donor in a cohort sampled during active COVID-19. The DNA for the CDR3 is TGTGCCAGCAGCCCCCGCAGCGGTCGCACAGATACGCAGTATTTT. This sequence encodes CASSPRSGRTDTQYF.